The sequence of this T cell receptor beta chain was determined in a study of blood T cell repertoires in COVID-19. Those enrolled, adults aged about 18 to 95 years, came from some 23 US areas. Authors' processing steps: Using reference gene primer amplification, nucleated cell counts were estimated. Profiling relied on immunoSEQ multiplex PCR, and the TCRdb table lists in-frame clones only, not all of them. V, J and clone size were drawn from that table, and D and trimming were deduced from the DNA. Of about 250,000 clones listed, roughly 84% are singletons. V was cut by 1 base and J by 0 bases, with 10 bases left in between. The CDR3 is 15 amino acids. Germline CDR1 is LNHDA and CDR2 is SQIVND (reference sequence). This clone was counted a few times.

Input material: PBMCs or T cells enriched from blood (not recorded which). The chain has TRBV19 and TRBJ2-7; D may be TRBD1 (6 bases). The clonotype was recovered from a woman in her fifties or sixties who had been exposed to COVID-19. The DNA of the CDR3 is TGTGCCAGTAGTATAGGGGGGCCGGGCTCCTACGAGCAGTACTTC. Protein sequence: CASSIGGPGSYEQYF.